Below, 26 T cell receptor beta chains from the same sample are listed, as sequenced in a study of blood T cell repertoires in COVID-19. Data came from immunoSEQ multiplex PCR; TCRdb stores just in-frame clones and leaves some out. The data show roughly 150,000 clones, around 79% seen once. The sequenced sample consisted of PBMCs or T cells enriched from blood (not recorded which). The origin of the receptors is a woman in her 70s in a cohort exposed to, infected with or recovered from COVID-19 (not recorded which).

The chain carries TRBV5-1 and TRBJ2-7; 7 nucleotides align to TRBD2. The CDR3 totals 16 residues. The trim removed 0 bases at V and 3 bases at J, leaving 9 bases unmatched. Germline V CDR1 and CDR2: SGHRS, YFSETQ. The CDR3 sequence: CASSLGPSGGNYEQYF. For the CDR3, the DNA is TGCGCCAGCAGCTTGGGGCCTAGCGGTGGGAACTACGAGCAGTACTTC.

This chain uses TRBV7-8 with TRBJ2-2; tentatively, D is TRBD2 (5 bases). The CDR3 is 15 residues long. Between the trimmed V and J ends, which lost 1 base and 6 bases, there was a span of 12 bases. Per germline, CDR1 SGHVS and CDR2 FQNEAQ. The CDR3 protein is CASSLGGRPAGELFF. CDR3 bases: TGTGCCAGCAGCTTAGGAGGGAGACCAGCCGGGGAGCTGTTTTTT.

The sample holds one count of this clone. The chain has TRBV28 and TRBJ2-5, with D perhaps TRBD1 (6 bases). The length of the CDR3 is 13 residues. The V and J ends lost 10 bases and 5 bases respectively, with 17 bases between them. The germline V gene has CDR1 MDHEN and CDR2 SYDVKM. CDR3 bases: TGTGCCACAACAGGGCCGGGTCGTGAGACCCAGTACTTC. Translating it yields CATTGPGRETQYF.

The chain couples TRBV5-1 to TRBJ1-1, with D possibly being TRBD1 (5 bases). This CDR3 is 16 amino acids long. Germline CDR1 and CDR2: SGHRS and YFSETQ. V was pared by 4 bases and J by 0 bases, with 16 bases between. Written as DNA, the CDR3 is TGCGCCAGCAGCCCGACGGGGGGAATAATGAACACTGAAGCTTTCTTT. Protein: CASSPTGGIMNTEAFF.

The chain joins TRBV6-5 to TRBJ1-3; possibly TRBD1 for D (5 bases). Deletions cut 6 bases from V and 0 bases from J, with 9 bases between. Germline V gene lookup returns CDR1 MNHEY and CDR2 SVGAGI. The CDR3 loop spans 14 amino acids. The CDR3 DNA is TGTGCCAGCAGATCAGGACACTCTGGAAACACCATATATTTT. It yields the protein CASRSGHSGNTIYF.

The V gene is TRBV18, the J gene TRBJ1-6; TRBD1 matches 7 bases. CDR3 length: 16 amino acids. Per the germline V gene, CDR1 is KGHSH and CDR2 is LQKENI. Unmatched junction bases numbered 9, after V lost 4 bases and J lost 6 bases. CDR3 coding DNA: TGTGCCAGCTCACTCACACAGGGGAACATTAATTCACCCCTCCACTTT. This encodes CASSLTQGNINSPLHF.

J is TRBJ1-2 and V is TRBV5-4; the match to TRBD1 covers 7 bases. Germline V gene data show CDR1 as SGHNT and CDR2 as YYREEE (reference sequence). CDR3 size: 14 residues. The junction had 10 bases not matched to a gene; V was cut back by 3 bases and J by 8 bases. CDR3 region: CASSSGGTDRGYTF. CDR3 DNA: TGTGCCAGCAGCTCGGGGGGGACAGATCGAGGCTACACCTTC.

The chain employs TRBV12-3 or TRBV12-4 and TRBJ1-1; 9 nucleotides match TRBD1. This CDR3 contains 13 residues. V gave up 1 base and J gave up 10 bases; unmatched junction bases: 4. In DNA form, the CDR3 reads TGTGCCAGCAGTTTAGGCGGGGGACAGGGAGCTTTCTTT. Translation: CASSLGGGQGAFF.

The V call is TRBV4-3, the J call TRBJ2-2, with 7 bases aligning to TRBD1. The CDR3 is 16 residues long. From germline, CDR1 is LGHNA and CDR2 YSLEER. With 1 base clipped from V and 5 bases from J, the junction kept 7 bases outside the gene matches. The CDR3 DNA is TGCGCCAGCAGCCAAGGTTCGACAGGGAAAACCGGGGAGCTGTTTTTT. Protein: CASSQGSTGKTGELFF.

V and J are TRBV27 and TRBJ2-1; a possible D gene is TRBD2 (6 bases). CDR3 size: 14 residues. Trimming cost V 4 bases and J 2 bases, with 9 bases left between them. Germline loops: CDR1 MNHEY, CDR2 SMNVEV (reference sequence). The CDR3 here is CASSSGGTYNEQFF. Written as DNA, the CDR3 is TGTGCCAGCAGTTCCGGGGGAACCTACAATGAGCAGTTCTTC.

The chain is built from TRBV6-6 and TRBJ1-2; possibly TRBD1 for D (6 bases). The CDR3 is 15 residues long. Trimming stripped 0 bases from V and 4 bases from J, with 12 bases between. Germline V gene lookup returns CDR1 MNHNY and CDR2 SVGAGI (reference sequence). CDR3 region: CASSYSSGTLYGYTF. The DNA for the CDR3 is TGTGCCAGCAGTTACTCGTCGGGGACACTCTATGGCTACACCTTC.

This clone has more than one count but fewer than ten. The chain links TRBV28 to TRBJ2-7; TRBD2 matches at 12 bases. CDR1 is MDHEN, CDR2 SYDVKM, per germline. Trimming cost V 7 bases and J 1 base; bases outside gene matches: 5. This CDR3 comprises 15 residues. The CDR3 sequence is CASTKLAGGSYEQYF. CDR3 coding DNA: TGTGCCAGCACCAAACTAGCGGGAGGTTCCTACGAGCAGTACTTC.

This clone came up a few times. V is TRBV3-1 (or the pseudogene TRBV3-2) and J is TRBJ2-1; 10 positions match TRBD2. Trimming at V came to 2 bases and at J to 7 bases, leaving 5 bases not matched to a gene. Germline CDR1 reads LGHDT; CDR2 reads YNNKEL (reference sequence). The CDR3 consists of 15 residues. The DNA for the CDR3 is TGTGCCAGCAGCCAACCGGGACTAGCGTCAAATGAGCAGTTCTTC. It encodes CASSQPGLASNEQFF.

The CDR3 DNA follows: TGTGCCAGCAGCCTGGGGTGGGGAGATGAGCAGTTCTTC. As protein: CASSLGWGDEQFF. The chain couples TRBV12-3 or TRBV12-4 to TRBJ2-1, with D perhaps TRBD2 (5 bases). The CDR3 is 13 amino acids. V was trimmed by 6 bases and J by 8 bases, leaving 14 bases between them.

The V and J genes are TRBV18 and TRBJ2-7; 9 bases are shared with TRBD2. The germline gives CDR1 KGHSH, CDR2 LQKENI. With 1 base clipped from V and 3 bases from J, the junction kept 7 bases outside the gene matches. CDR3 size: 16 residues. For the CDR3, the DNA is TGTGCCAGCTCACCACTGCTGACTAGCGGACGCTACGAGCAGTACTTC. It codes for CASSPLLTSGRYEQYF.

This clone showed up just a few times. The genes are TRBV7-2 and TRBJ1-2; the D is unclear. Trimming left V 2 bases short and J 4 bases short, with 14 bases between. Germline assignment: CDR1 SGHTA and CDR2 FQGNSA. The CDR3 loop spans 15 amino acids. CDR3 DNA sequence: TGTGCCAGCAGCTTATTGAGGGCGCCGGGCTATGGCTACACCTTC. Its protein is CASSLLRAPGYGYTF. The whole variable domain, filled in from reference TRBV7-2 and TRBJ1-2, reads GAGVSQSPSNKVTEKGKDVELRCDPISGHTALYWYRQSLGQGLEFLIYFQGNSAPDKSGLPSDRFSAERTGGSVSTLTIQRTQQEDSAVYLCASSLLRAPGYGYTFGSGTRLTVV.

The chain combines TRBV28 with TRBJ1-5; D not certain. Trimming shortened V by 5 bases and J by 7 bases, and 9 bases separated the two germline ends. The germline V gene encodes CDR1 MDHEN and CDR2 SYDVKM. This CDR3 has 12 amino acids. In DNA, the CDR3 is TGTGCCAGCAGTCTCCCGGGGCAGCCCCAGCATTTT. Translating gives CASSLPGQPQHF. Using reference TRBV28 and TRBJ1-5 for the parts outside the CDR3, the full variable domain is DVKVTQSSRYLVKRTGEKVFLECVQDMDHENMFWYRQDPGLGLRLIYFSYDVKMKEKGDIPEGYSVSREKKERFSLILESASTNQTSMYLCASSLPGQPQHFGDGTRLSIL.

V usage is TRBV24-1 and J usage is TRBJ1-2; 7 bases fit TRBD1. The CDR3 covers 14 residues. V dropped 3 bases and J dropped 4; count of bases not matched to a gene: 4. Germline V gene data show CDR1 as KGHDR and CDR2 as SFDVKD. CDR3 nucleotides: TGTGCCACCAGTGATCCGGGACAGCTCTATGGCTACACCTTC. Protein: CATSDPGQLYGYTF.

The chain links TRBV4-3 to TRBJ1-1; D gene ambiguous. V was pared by 1 base and J by 4 bases, with 13 bases between. This CDR3 has 15 amino acids. Germline-derived CDR1 and CDR2 are LGHNA and YSLEER. CDR3 coding DNA: TGCGCCAGCAGCCAAGGGACTTTCTTTAGCACTGAAGCTTTCTTT. Translation: CASSQGTFFSTEAFF.

This clone was found a few times. The gene calls are TRBV28 and TRBJ2-7; a weak D match, TRBD2 (6 bases). CDR1 and CDR2 from the germline V gene are MDHEN and SYDVKM. The CDR3 runs to 14 residues. V lost 3 bases and J 4 bases, leaving 13 bases between the germline ends. The DNA for the CDR3 is TGTGCCAGCAGTTTTGGAGGGGATGGGTACGAGCAGTACTTC. Its translation: CASSFGGDGYEQYF.

The table lists this clone with a few counts. V is TRBV29-1 and J is TRBJ2-7; D is perhaps TRBD2 (6 bases). CDR3 length: 13 residues. Germline assignment: CDR1 SQVTM and CDR2 ANQGSEA. Trimming removed 6 bases at V and 4 bases at J, with 16 bases between. The DNA of the CDR3 is TGCAGCGTATCGTCTAGCGTTAGTTACGAGCAGTACTTC. This translates into CSVSSSVSYEQYF.

This chain links TRBV7-9 with TRBJ2-3; 9 nucleotides line up with TRBD1. The CDR3 sequence is 14 residues long. Losses at the gene ends were 8 bases for V and 1 base for J; bases not matched to a gene: 4. Germline V CDR1 and CDR2: SEHNR, FQNEAQ (reference sequence). The CDR3, as DNA: TGTGCCAGCTCGAGGGACAGGGGCACAGATACGCAGTATTTT. Translating gives CASSRDRGTDTQYF.

The V and J genes are TRBV28 and TRBJ1-1; D gene uncertain. Germline V gene sequence: CDR1 MDHEN, CDR2 SYDVKM. The length of the CDR3 is 12 residues. V lost 2 bases and J lost 12, with 13 bases in between. CDR3 in DNA: TGTGCCAGCAGTTTAGATCGGGGTTTAACTTTCTTT. It translates to CASSLDRGLTFF.

This rearrangement joins TRBV10-3 to TRBJ1-1; D possibly corresponds to TRBD1 (5 bases). The germline V gene has CDR1 ENHRY and CDR2 SYGVKD. The CDR3 has 12 residues. V was cut by 5 bases and J by 5 bases, with 9 bases left in between. The CDR3 reads CAISTSGTEAFF. CDR3 nucleotides: TGTGCCATCAGTACCTCAGGGACTGAAGCTTTCTTT.

V and J are TRBV7-3 and TRBJ2-3, with D possibly matching TRBD1 (6 bases). This CDR3 is 14 amino acids long. Trimming left V 3 bases short and J 3 bases short, with 10 bases between. The V gene's germline CDR1 is SGHTA and CDR2 FQGTGA. The CDR3, as DNA: TGTGCCAGCAGCTTGGACAGCTTAACAGATACGCAGTATTTT. It encodes CASSLDSLTDTQYF.

The rearrangement links TRBV7-2 to TRBJ2-7; unclear D gene. Trimming removed 2 bases at V and 2 bases at J, with 16 bases between. Germline assignment: CDR1 SGHTA and CDR2 FQGNSA. The CDR3 is 16 residues long. DNA of the CDR3: TGTGCCAGCAGCTTAAGTCATTGGAGCCCGACCTACGAGCAGTACTTC. Its translation: CASSLSHWSPTYEQYF.